These T cell receptor beta chains were read from a single sample in a study of radiotherapy plus CTLA-4 blockade in lung cancer. Data came from immunoSEQ multiplex PCR; TCRdb stores just in-frame clones and leaves some out. The top ten clones hold 3% to 4% of a sample with tens of thousands of clones, 70% to 80% of them seen once. This sample comprised peripheral blood, obtained from a patient treated with radiotherapy plus ipilimumab. The receptors here all came from a human donor with non-small cell lung cancer who had a partial response to radiotherapy plus ipilimumab. Both conserved end residues are part of each CDR3. The D gene is left open where the match is weak. A row's size may be missing; if present it is once, few, many or a size class.

V gene: TRBV5-4; CDR3 length: 14; D gene: -; clone size: -; J gene: TRBJ1-2; CDR3 DNA: TGTGCCAGCTCAGAAATAGGACAGACCTATGGCTACACCTTC; CDR3 protein: CASSEIGQTYGYTF
V gene: TRBV7-9; CDR3 length: 15; D gene: TRBD2; clone size: -; J gene: TRBJ2-3; CDR3 DNA: TGTGCCAGCAGCCTACTAGCGGGAAGAACAGATACGCAGTATTTT; CDR3 protein: CASSLLAGRTDTQYF
V gene: TRBV5-1; CDR3 length: 16; D gene: TRBD2; clone size: -; J gene: TRBJ2-7; CDR3 DNA: TGCGCCAGCAGCTCCCTCGGGACTAGCGGGTCCTACGAGCAGTACTTC; CDR3 protein: CASSSLGTSGSYEQYF
V gene: TRBV29-1; CDR3 length: 13; D gene: -; clone size: -; J gene: TRBJ1-1; CDR3 DNA: TGCAGCGTTGTAGAGGCCCTAGGAGGTGAAGCTTTCTTT; CDR3 protein: CSVVEALGGEAFF
V gene: TRBV4-1; CDR3 length: 14; D gene: TRBD1; clone size: few; J gene: TRBJ1-4; CDR3 DNA: TGCGCCAGCAGCCCCCGGGACAGGGAAGAAAAACTGTTTTTT; CDR3 protein: CASSPRDREEKLFF
V gene: TRBV7-9; CDR3 length: 17; D gene: -; clone size: few; J gene: TRBJ2-5; CDR3 DNA: TGTGCCAGCAGCTTAGGAAGCGGAACTTTAAGGAGTGAGACCCAGTACTTC; CDR3 protein: CASSLGSGTLRSETQYF
V gene: TRBV9; CDR3 length: 14; D gene: TRBD1; clone size: -; J gene: TRBJ2-7; CDR3 DNA: TGTGCCAGCAGCCCCCAGGGGACAGGGGCCGAGCAGTACTTC; CDR3 protein: CASSPQGTGAEQYF
V gene: TRBV18; CDR3 length: 14; D gene: TRBD1; clone size: few; J gene: TRBJ1-1; CDR3 DNA: TGTGCCAGCTCACGGACAGGGGAGAACACTGAAGCTTTCTTT; CDR3 protein: CASSRTGENTEAFF
V gene: TRBV5-4; CDR3 length: 17; D gene: TRBD2; clone size: -; J gene: TRBJ2-7; CDR3 DNA: TGTGCCAGCAGCTTGGCTAGCGGTTTTTCTGGGGTCCTCGAGCAGTACTTC; CDR3 protein: CASSLASGFSGVLEQYF
V gene: TRBV5-1; CDR3 length: 16; D gene: TRBD2; clone size: -; J gene: TRBJ2-7; CDR3 DNA: TGCGCCAGCAGCTTGGGTCCAGCGGGGGGAACCTACGAGCAGTACTTC; CDR3 protein: CASSLGPAGGTYEQYF
V gene: TRBV9; CDR3 length: 14; D gene: TRBD1; clone size: -; J gene: TRBJ2-7; CDR3 DNA: TGTGCCAGCAGCCCCCGACAGGGGGCCTACGAGCAGTACTTC; CDR3 protein: CASSPRQGAYEQYF
V gene: TRBV27; CDR3 length: 17; D gene: TRBD2; clone size: -; J gene: TRBJ2-1; CDR3 DNA: TGTGCCAGCAGTTTAACAAGCGGGGGGCTTCCCAACAATGAGCAGTTCTTC; CDR3 protein: CASSLTSGGLPNNEQFF
V gene: TRBV11-2; CDR3 length: 13; D gene: -; clone size: -; J gene: TRBJ2-3; CDR3 DNA: TGTGCCAGCAGCTTAGCACGGGCAGATACGCAGTATTTT; CDR3 protein: CASSLARADTQYF
V gene: TRBV28; CDR3 length: 11; D gene: -; clone size: -; J gene: TRBJ2-7; CDR3 DNA: TGTGCCAGCAGTCAAGCCTACGGGCAGTACTTC; CDR3 protein: CASSQAYGQYF
V gene: TRBV27; CDR3 length: 14; D gene: TRBD1; clone size: -; J gene: TRBJ1-2; CDR3 DNA: TGTGCCAGCAGTTTGCGACAGGGGGACCGTGGCTACACCTTC; CDR3 protein: CASSLRQGDRGYTF
V gene: TRBV6-1; CDR3 length: 15; D gene: -; clone size: -; J gene: TRBJ2-2; CDR3 DNA: TGTGCCAGCAGTCCCCAGGGGTTGGGCACCGGGGAGCTGTTTTTT; CDR3 protein: CASSPQGLGTGELFF
V gene: TRBV27; CDR3 length: 14; D gene: -; clone size: -; J gene: TRBJ1-6; CDR3 DNA: TGTGCCAGCAGTTCTACAGGGATTCTCCCGTCTCTCCACTTT; CDR3 protein: CASSSTGILPSLHF
V gene: TRBV9; CDR3 length: 14; D gene: -; clone size: -; J gene: TRBJ1-1; CDR3 DNA: TGTGCCAGCAGCGTCGCAGGGTCAGGCACTGAAGCTTTCTTT; CDR3 protein: CASSVAGSGTEAFF
V gene: TRBV6-5; CDR3 length: 15; D gene: -; clone size: -; J gene: TRBJ2-7; CDR3 DNA: TGTGCCAGCAGCGCCGCCTGGACCGGGACCTACGAGCAGTACTTC; CDR3 protein: CASSAAWTGTYEQYF
V gene: TRBV5-1; CDR3 length: 15; D gene: -; clone size: -; J gene: TRBJ1-5; CDR3 DNA: TGCGCCAGCAGCTTGTGGCCAGGTAGCAATCAGCCCCAGCATTTT; CDR3 protein: CASSLWPGSNQPQHF
V gene: TRBV5-1; CDR3 length: 14; D gene: -; clone size: -; J gene: TRBJ2-3; CDR3 DNA: TGCGCCAGCAGCAAACAGGGATACACAGATACGCAGTATTTT; CDR3 protein: CASSKQGYTDTQYF
V gene: TRBV11-2; CDR3 length: 16; D gene: TRBD1; clone size: -; J gene: TRBJ2-3; CDR3 DNA: TGTGCCAGCAGCTTAATTAGAGGACAGGCTCCAGATACGCAGTATTTT; CDR3 protein: CASSLIRGQAPDTQYF
V gene: TRBV7-8; CDR3 length: 16; D gene: -; clone size: -; J gene: TRBJ1-5; CDR3 DNA: TGTGCCAGCAGCTTAGCGGAGGGGCGGTTCAATCAGCCCCAGCATTTT; CDR3 protein: CASSLAEGRFNQPQHF
V gene: TRBV28; CDR3 length: 12; D gene: -; clone size: -; J gene: TRBJ2-7; CDR3 DNA: TGTGCCAGCAGCCCCGGAGTCCACGAGCAGTACTTC; CDR3 protein: CASSPGVHEQYF
V gene: TRBV27; CDR3 length: 15; D gene: -; clone size: -; J gene: TRBJ2-7; CDR3 DNA: TGTGCCAGCAGGTCTTTGCGGACAGAGACCTACGAGCAGTACTTC; CDR3 protein: CASRSLRTETYEQYF
V gene: TRBV10-3; CDR3 length: 14; D gene: TRBD2; clone size: -; J gene: TRBJ2-3; CDR3 DNA: TGTGCCATCAGTGGCGGGGGGGCCAAGGATACGCAGTATTTT; CDR3 protein: CAISGGGAKDTQYF
V gene: TRBV9; CDR3 length: 15; D gene: TRBD1; clone size: -; J gene: TRBJ1-5; CDR3 DNA: TGTGCCAGCAGCCGGGGACAGGGGAGCAATCAGCCCCAGCATTTT; CDR3 protein: CASSRGQGSNQPQHF
V gene: TRBV13; CDR3 length: 14; D gene: -; clone size: -; J gene: TRBJ2-3; CDR3 DNA: TGTGCCAGCAGCTCCGGGACTAGCACAGATACGCAGTATTTT; CDR3 protein: CASSSGTSTDTQYF
V gene: TRBV19; CDR3 length: 16; D gene: TRBD2; clone size: -; J gene: TRBJ2-1; CDR3 DNA: TGTGCCAGTAGTATAGGTAACGGGGGGGCAATTCGGGAGCAGTTCTTC; CDR3 protein: CASSIGNGGAIREQFF
V gene: TRBV9; CDR3 length: 16; D gene: -; clone size: once; J gene: TRBJ2-4; CDR3 DNA: TGTGCCAGCAGCCCAAAAACTCCAGGGGCCAAAAACATTCAGTACTTC; CDR3 protein: CASSPKTPGAKNIQYF
V gene: TRBV9; CDR3 length: 15; D gene: -; clone size: -; J gene: TRBJ2-4; CDR3 DNA: TGTGCCAGCAGCGTGGAGGGGGGGACCCAAAACATTCAGTACTTC; CDR3 protein: CASSVEGGTQNIQYF